A single sample is the source of the 32 T cell receptor beta chains below, sequenced in a study of shared clonotypes between healthy human individuals. The data were produced by immunoSEQ multiplex PCR, yet TCRdb's version contains in-frame clones alone and is incomplete. The data hold 2 million to 2.5 million clones, with approximately 90% observed a single time. Sequencing was done on a sample of naive CD4+ T cells from PBMCs. Described subset: CD45RA+ positively selected. The receptor set was obtained from a man younger than 30 in good health. Some clones in this sample may be carry-over from other donors' samples.

This chain uses TRBV6-5 with TRBJ2-7; D call uncertain. The CDR3 has 12 amino acids. Germline V CDR1 and CDR2: MNHEY, SVGAGI. V was cut by 0 bases and J by 6 bases, with 6 bases left in between. The CDR3 is CASSYSTSEQYF. CDR3 nucleotide sequence: TGTGCCAGCAGTTACTCGACGAGCGAGCAGTACTTC.

Note on this clone: Different DNA sequences within this sample yield the same CDR3. The chain links TRBV7-2 to TRBJ1-3; D is uncertain. The CDR3 sequence is 15 residues long. Germline CDR1 reads SGHTA; CDR2 reads FQGNSA. Between the trimmed V and J ends, which lost 2 bases and 0 bases, there was a span of 8 bases. The CDR3 DNA is TGTGCCAGCAGCTTAAGGGATAGCTCTGGAAACACCATATATTTT. Translation: CASSLRDSSGNTIYF.

V usage is TRBV10-2 and J usage is TRBJ1-2; TRBD1 matches at 12 bases. CDR1 WSHSY and CDR2 SAAADI come from the germline V gene. Germline trimming cut 8 bases from V and 8 bases from J; bases unmatched to any gene: 12. This CDR3 region has 15 residues. CDR3 coding DNA: TGCGCCAGCGAGTCGGGGGGACAGGGGGCGAGGGGCTACACCTTC. Its translation: CASESGGQGARGYTF.

This clone turned up a few times. The chain carries TRBV29-1 and TRBJ1-1; a weak D match, TRBD1 (5 bases). Germline CDR1 and CDR2: SQVTM and ANQGSEA. Trimming pared 5 bases from V and 11 bases from J, leaving 18 bases between. This CDR3 has 12 residues. The CDR3 is CSVLEGPREAFF. The CDR3 DNA sequence: TGCAGCGTTTTGGAGGGGCCCCGTGAGGCTTTCTTT.

The chain uses TRBV6-4 and TRBJ1-5; no clear D gene. The CDR3 is 14 residues long. Germline V gene data show CDR1 as MRHNA and CDR2 as SNTAGT. V dropped 4 bases and J dropped 0 bases, with 7 bases sitting between them. The CDR3 bases are TGTGCCAGCAGTGTCGTATATAGCAATCAGCCCCAGCATTTT. It is translated as CASSVVYSNQPQHF.

The CDR3 DNA reads TGTGCCAGCTCACCCGGGACGTCGCCCGAGCAGTACTTC. Its translation: CASSPGTSPEQYF. V is TRBV18 and J is TRBJ2-7; D possibly uses TRBD1 or TRBD2 (5 bases each). CDR3 size: 13 residues. V was trimmed by 3 bases and J by 6 bases, leaving 12 bases between them. Germline CDR1 is KGHSH and CDR2 is LQKENI.

Regarding this clone: The sample holds other DNA sequences that translate to the same CDR3. CDR3 bases: TGTGCCAGCAGCCCCGAGACCCAGTACTTC. It encodes CASSPETQYF. The chain uses TRBV2 and TRBJ2-5; D is undetermined. Germline V gene lookup returns CDR1 SNHLY and CDR2 FYNNEI. This CDR3 is built from 10 residues. V was trimmed by 6 bases and J by 5 bases, leaving 4 bases between them.

The chain carries TRBV28 and TRBJ2-7, with a tentative D call TRBD1 (6 bases). There are 17 residues in the CDR3. Trimming stripped 2 bases from V and 5 bases from J, with 22 bases between. CDR1 and CDR2 (germline): MDHEN, SYDVKM. The DNA of the CDR3 is TGTGCCAGCAGTTTAAGTTACAGGGCAAGGATGTCGGACGAGCAGTACTTC. This gives the protein CASSLSYRARMSDEQYF.

This chain links TRBV5-4 with TRBJ1-1, with 11 bases aligning to TRBD1. CDR3 length: 15 residues. The V gene's germline CDR1 is SGHNT and CDR2 YYREEE (reference sequence). Germline trimming cut 4 bases from V and 5 bases from J; bases unmatched to any gene: 7. This CDR3 is CASSPDRGRETEAFF. The CDR3 region has the DNA TGTGCCAGCAGCCCGGACAGGGGGCGGGAGACTGAAGCTTTCTTT.

The chain joins TRBV6-1 to TRBJ1-4; 10 nucleotides agree with TRBD1. The CDR3 runs 15 residues. J was trimmed by 7 bases and V by 6 bases; bases with no gene match: 8. Germline-derived CDR1 and CDR2 are MNHNS and SASEGT. CDR3 DNA: TGTGCCAGCAGGGAACGGGGACAGGGGAGTGAAAAACTGTTTTTT. Translated, it gives CASRERGQGSEKLFF.

The V and J genes are TRBV6-1 and TRBJ2-7; 7 bases align to TRBD1. Per the germline V gene, CDR1 is MNHNS and CDR2 is SASEGT. The CDR3 length is 14 residues. V lost 6 bases, J lost 5 bases, and 10 bases stayed unmatched. The DNA for the CDR3 is TGTGCCAGCAGCGAGGGACAGCCCCCCCACGAGCAGTACTTC. This gives the protein CASSEGQPPHEQYF.

The chain combines TRBV6-1 with TRBJ2-5; no clear D gene. The germline V gene has CDR1 MNHNS and CDR2 SASEGT. The V end lost 7 bases, the J end lost 1 base, and 13 bases lay between the germline ends. There are 14 residues in the CDR3. The CDR3 DNA sequence: TGTGCCAGCACCACCGTGGGCGGCCAAGAGACCCAGTACTTC. The encoded protein is CASTTVGGQETQYF.

V and J are TRBV7-3 and TRBJ1-1; weak D call: TRBD1 (5 bases). This CDR3 has 12 amino acids. V was clipped by 2 bases and J by 11 bases, with 12 bases between them. CDR1 SGHTA and CDR2 FQGTGA come from the germline V gene. The CDR3 region is CASSLDQGTAFF. The DNA for the CDR3 is TGTGCCAGCAGCTTAGACCAGGGAACCGCTTTCTTT.

The V call is TRBV28, the J call TRBJ2-7, with 8 nucleotides matching TRBD2. After removal of 3 bases from V and 3 bases from J, the junction contained 10 bases not matched to a gene. The V gene's germline CDR1 is MDHEN and CDR2 SYDVKM. This CDR3 is built from 16 residues. The CDR3 is CASSLRGTSGIYEQYF. CDR3 sequence (DNA): TGTGCCAGCAGTTTGAGGGGAACTAGCGGCATCTACGAGCAGTACTTC.

This clone was seen just once. Other nucleotide sequences in the sample specify the same CDR3. This chain joins TRBV19 and TRBJ2-1; 12 bases are a match to TRBD2. Looked up from germline, CDR1 is LNHDA and CDR2 is SQIVND (reference sequence). The CDR3 is 16 amino acids. After removal of 5 bases from V and 6 bases from J, the junction contained 8 bases not matched to a gene. CDR3 bases: TGTGCCAGTAGTGCCCAACTAGCGGGAGGTCTCAATGAGCAGTTCTTC. It translates to CASSAQLAGGLNEQFF.

The chain uses TRBV15 and TRBJ1-6; D is unresolved. The CDR3 length is 13 residues. V lost 9 bases, J lost 7 bases, and 13 bases lay in between. Germline V gene lookup returns CDR1 LNHNV and CDR2 YYDKDF (reference sequence). CDR3 residues: CATQPDPNSPLHF. The CDR3 coding sequence is TGTGCCACTCAACCCGATCCGAATTCACCCCTCCACTTT.

As concerns this clone: Other DNA sequences in this sample translate to the same CDR3. The rearrangement uses TRBV28 and TRBJ2-3; D not certain. Germline-derived CDR1 and CDR2 are MDHEN and SYDVKM. The CDR3 has 12 amino acids. Trimming left V 5 bases short and J 2 bases short, with 5 bases between. The CDR3 nucleotides are TGTGCCAGCAGTCTCACCACAGATACGCAGTATTTT. Translating it yields CASSLTTDTQYF.

This clone came up once. The chain joins TRBV28 to TRBJ2-7; D is unclear. This CDR3 contains 11 residues. The V end lost 7 bases, the J end lost 4 bases, and 8 bases lay between the germline ends. Per the germline V gene, CDR1 is MDHEN and CDR2 is SYDVKM. The CDR3 DNA is TGTGCCAGCATTTCCAGATACGAGCAGTACTTC. Translated: CASISRYEQYF.

As to this clone: Other DNA sequences of this sample code for an identical CDR3. The chain has TRBV5-4 and TRBJ2-1; 10 bases align to TRBD2. The V gene's germline CDR1 is SGHNT and CDR2 YYREEE (reference sequence). The V segment lost 5 bases and the J segment 3 bases; nucleotides outside the gene matches: 5. CDR3 length: 15 residues. CDR3 residues: CASSSRTSGYNEQFF. The CDR3 DNA is TGTGCCAGCAGTTCCCGGACTAGCGGCTACAATGAGCAGTTCTTC.

V usage is TRBV7-2 and J usage is TRBJ2-3, with D perhaps being TRBD1 or TRBD2 (6 bases each). Between the trimmed V and J ends, which lost 5 bases and 1 base, there was a span of 19 bases. This CDR3 is built from 17 residues. Germline V CDR1 and CDR2: SGHTA, FQGNSA. The CDR3 loop is CASSPFLGGLGTDTQYF. CDR3 DNA: TGTGCCAGCAGCCCGTTTTTAGGGGGGCTAGGCACAGATACGCAGTATTTT. Full variable domain (missing parts from reference TRBV7-2 and TRBJ2-3): GAGVSQSPSNKVTEKGKDVELRCDPISGHTALYWYRQSLGQGLEFLIYFQGNSAPDKSGLPSDRFSAERTGGSVSTLTIQRTQQEDSAVYLCASSPFLGGLGTDTQYFGPGTRLTVL.

The chain combines TRBV29-1 with TRBJ2-1; D remains ambiguous. The CDR3 runs to 11 residues. Trimming left V 6 bases short and J 9 bases short, with 12 bases between. Per the germline V gene, CDR1 is SQVTM and CDR2 is ANQGSEA. CDR3 sequence: CSVPFRSEQFF. The CDR3 DNA reads TGCAGCGTCCCCTTCCGGAGTGAGCAGTTCTTC.

The V call is TRBV19, the J call TRBJ1-2; D is unresolved. Trimming removed 4 bases at V and 2 bases at J, with 8 bases between. Per germline, CDR1 LNHDA and CDR2 SQIVND (reference sequence). CDR3 length: 13 residues. CDR3 nucleotides: TGTGCCAGTAGTAAGCGGAGGAACTATGGCTACACCTTC. Protein: CASSKRRNYGYTF.

The chain has TRBV29-1 and TRBJ2-1, with a possible D match to TRBD2 (6 bases). Trimming took 6 bases from V and 5 from J, leaving 20 bases between them. CDR3 length: 15 residues. Germline V lookup: CDR1 SQVTM, CDR2 ANQGSEA. The CDR3: CSVLEPGLGNNEQFF. The CDR3, as DNA: TGCAGCGTCCTCGAACCGGGACTGGGGAACAATGAGCAGTTCTTC.

The chain links TRBV6-1 to TRBJ1-1; unclear D gene. Trimming shortened V by 5 bases and J by 2 bases, and 12 bases separated the two germline ends. CDR1 is MNHNS, CDR2 SASEGT, per germline. The CDR3 spans 14 residues. In DNA, the CDR3 is TGTGCCAGCAGTCAAGACACCTTCAACACTGAAGCTTTCTTT. Residues: CASSQDTFNTEAFF.

The chain carries TRBV29-1 and TRBJ1-2; 7 bases map to TRBD1. CDR1 and CDR2 from the germline V gene are SQVTM and ANQGSEA. Trimming cost V 7 bases and J 5 bases; bases outside gene matches: 7. There are 12 residues in the CDR3. The CDR3 sequence is CSAGATGYGYTF. CDR3 sequence (DNA): TGCAGCGCCGGGGCGACAGGGTATGGCTACACCTTC.

The chain uses TRBV11-2 and TRBJ2-5; D is unresolved. With the DNA end fitting TRBJ2-7 better, the J assignment may be wrong. Looked up from germline, CDR1 is SGHAT and CDR2 is FQNNGV. The CDR3 has 14 amino acids. The CDR3 DNA reads as TGTGCCAGCAGCTCTTGGACCAAGATGTACGAGCAGTACTTC. Its translation is CASSSWTKMYEQYF.

The genes are TRBV5-4 and TRBJ1-3; D may be TRBD1 (5 bases). The CDR3 has 17 residues. Germline lookup yields CDR1 SGHNT and CDR2 YYREEE (reference sequence). Trimming took off 4 bases at V and 0 bases at J, with 17 bases between the two ends. The chain's CDR3 is CASSPGGTQYSGNTIYF. The CDR3, as DNA: TGTGCCAGCAGCCCTGGTGGGACTCAGTACTCTGGAAACACCATATATTTT. Full variable domain (outside the CDR3, taken from reference TRBV5-4 and TRBJ1-3): ETGVTQSPTHLIKTRGQQVTLRCSSQSGHNTVSWYQQALGQGPQFIFQYYREEENGRGNFPPRFSGLQFPNYSSELNVNALELDDSALYLCASSPGGTQYSGNTIYFGEGSWLTVV.

This sequence joins TRBV14 and TRBJ2-7, with 9 positions matching TRBD2. The CDR3 sequence is 14 residues long. Per the germline V gene, CDR1 is SGHDN and CDR2 is FVKESK. Trimming removed 6 bases from V and 6 bases from J; junction bases left unmatched: 9. In DNA form, the CDR3 reads TGTGCCAGCAGTCAGCAGCGGGAGGATCGCGAGCAGTACTTC. This codes for CASSQQREDREQYF.

Regarding this clone: Since the CDR3 does not end with the conserved phenylalanine or tryptophan, this likely comes from a read error. No DNA is shown, since the ends of the CDR3 on it are uncertain; the CDR3 is the one TCRdb lists. The chain links TRBV5-1 to TRBJ2-4; the table's D gene call, TRBD2, was not cross checked with the DNA. The CDR3 numbers 11 amino acids, ends counted. Germline CDR1 reads SGHRS; CDR2 reads YFSETQ. This CDR3 is CASSQRTSSAV.

The chain joins TRBV7-9 to TRBJ2-5, with 10 bases identical to TRBD1. The CDR3 totals 17 residues. V lost 2 bases and J lost 5; bases outside the gene matches: 11. Per the germline V gene, CDR1 is SEHNR and CDR2 is FQNEAQ (reference sequence). For the CDR3, the DNA is TGTGCCAGCAGCTTAAGGTTCCGGGACAGGGGAAAGGAGACCCAGTACTTC. Translation: CASSLRFRDRGKETQYF.

The V call is TRBV10-1, the J call TRBJ2-5; D possibly corresponds to TRBD1 (5 bases). V was trimmed by 5 bases and J by 2 bases, leaving 12 bases between them. The CDR3 consists of 14 residues. CDR1 and CDR2 from the germline V gene are WNHNN and SYGVQD (reference sequence). This chain's CDR3 is CASSTGPGQETQYF. CDR3 coding DNA: TGCGCCAGCAGTACCGGGCCAGGGCAAGAGACCCAGTACTTC.

The chain carries TRBV28 and TRBJ2-3; a possible D gene is TRBD1 (5 bases). The V end was cut by 5 bases, the J end by 1 base, with 16 bases between. Germline values: CDR1 MDHEN, CDR2 SYDVKM. The CDR3 extends over 16 amino acids. The CDR3 loop reads CASSPPRTYRTDTQYF. CDR3 DNA sequence: TGTGCCAGCAGTCCCCCACGGACATACCGCACAGATACGCAGTATTTT.